Each of the 31 T cell receptor beta chains below was sequenced from the same sample in a study of blood T cell repertoires in COVID-19. Libraries were prepared by immunoSEQ multiplex PCR; TCRdb keeps only in-frame clonotypes and omits some of them. Here the sample spans 45,000 to 70,000 clones, 80% to 85% being singletons. Input material: peripheral blood. All receptors derive from a woman aged 80 or over with acute or convalescent COVID-19.

The rearrangement uses TRBV6-5 and TRBJ2-4; TRBD1 agrees at 8 bases. V trimming: 8 bases; J trimming: 6 bases; junction bases outside the gene matches: 6. The CDR3 is made up of 13 amino acids. The germline gives CDR1 MNHEY, CDR2 SVGAGI. Written as DNA, the CDR3 is TGTGCCAGCGGCAGGGGGCGCGGAAACATTCAGTACTTC. Its protein is CASGRGRGNIQYF.

J is TRBJ2-7 and V is TRBV20-1; D perhaps matches TRBD2 (5 bases). The CDR3 is made up of 14 amino acids. Germline-derived CDR1 and CDR2 are DFQATT and SNEGSKA (reference sequence). Trimming took 3 bases from V and 0 from J, leaving 12 bases between them. The CDR3 bases are TGCAGTGCTAGTCTAGCTGTGGCCTCCTACGAGCAGTACTTC. Protein sequence: CSASLAVASYEQYF.

This clone was seen a handful of times. In DNA form, the CDR3 reads TGTGCCACCAGCGCGGGGGTAGCGGGGGCGGGTGAGCAGTACTTC. Protein sequence: CATSAGVAGAGEQYF. V gene TRBV15 combines with J gene TRBJ2-7; TRBD2 matches at 9 bases. The CDR3 is made up of 15 amino acids. After removal of 5 bases from V and 7 bases from J, the junction contained 12 bases not matched to a gene. Germline V gene sequence: CDR1 LNHNV, CDR2 YYDKDF (reference sequence).

The rearrangement joins TRBV11-2 to TRBJ2-2, with D perhaps TRBD2 (5 bases). CDR1 and CDR2 from the germline V gene are SGHAT and FQNNGV. V was shortened by 5 bases and J by 6 bases, with 13 bases between the two germline ends. This CDR3 is 14 amino acids long. In DNA, the CDR3 is TGTGCCAGCAGCCCTAGACCGGACTCCGGGGAGCTGTTTTTT. It specifies CASSPRPDSGELFF.

The rearrangement joins TRBV7-9 to TRBJ2-7, with TRBD1 identical over 10 bases. CDR3 length: 15 residues. The V gene end was trimmed by 4 bases and the J gene end by 2 bases; junction bases not matched to a gene: 5. Germline-derived CDR1 and CDR2 are SEHNR and FQNEAQ (reference sequence). The DNA for the CDR3 is TGTGCCAGCAGCTCTACCGGGACAGGGGCCTACGAGCAGTACTTC. Amino acids: CASSSTGTGAYEQYF.

This clone was found a few times. The V gene is TRBV30, the J gene TRBJ2-7; TRBD2 aligns across 9 bases. CDR1 and CDR2 (germline): GTSNPN, SVGIG (reference sequence). The CDR3 sequence is 15 residues long. Trimming at V came to 1 base and at J to 5 bases, leaving 9 bases not matched to a gene. DNA of the CDR3: TGTGCCTGGAGTGGGGCGGGGGGGTCCGTGGACGAGCAGTACTTC. This gives the protein CAWSGAGGSVDEQYF.

The rearrangement links TRBV5-8 to TRBJ2-3; D perhaps matches TRBD2 (6 bases). With 4 bases removed from V and 10 bases from J, the gap between germline ends came to 19 bases. The CDR3 sequence is 14 residues long. Germline CDR1 SGHTS, CDR2 YDEGEE. The DNA of the CDR3 is TGTGCCAGCAGCGGGGCCACTAGCACCCATGCGCAGTATTTT. This encodes CASSGATSTHAQYF.

The chain links TRBV19 to TRBJ2-2; 8 nucleotides align to TRBD2. Germline V gives CDR1 LNHDA, CDR2 SQIVND (reference sequence). Germline trimming cut 8 bases from V and 4 bases from J; bases unmatched to any gene: 6. The CDR3 extends over 14 amino acids. The CDR3, as DNA: TGTGCCAGTCGGGGTAGCGGGATCACCGGGGAGCTGTTTTTT. Translation gives CASRGSGITGELFF.

The V and J genes are TRBV10-2 and TRBJ1-6; TRBD1 matches at 12 bases. The CDR3 has 18 residues. J gave up 0 bases and V 2 bases, and 2 bases lay outside the gene matches. The germline V gene encodes CDR1 WSHSY and CDR2 SAAADI. The CDR3 sequence: CASSEGGQGASYNSPLHF. The CDR3 nucleotides read TGCGCCAGCAGTGAGGGGGGACAGGGGGCCTCCTATAATTCACCCCTCCACTTT.

The genes are TRBV6-5 and TRBJ1-4; no clear D gene. The V gene's germline CDR1 is MNHEY and CDR2 SVGAGI. V shed 8 bases and J shed 3 bases, with 13 bases lying between them. The CDR3 runs to 14 residues. The CDR3 here is CASQMFQANEKLFF. The CDR3 nucleotides read TGTGCCAGCCAGATGTTCCAAGCTAATGAAAAACTGTTTTTT.

The chain combines TRBV5-8 with TRBJ2-5, with TRBD2 matching 7 bases. Unmatched junction bases numbered 13, after V lost 4 bases and J lost 4 bases. This CDR3 region has 16 residues. Per the germline V gene, CDR1 is SGHTS and CDR2 is YDEGEE. The CDR3 DNA reads as TGTGCCAGCAGCGCCACGGGAGCGGCGGGGGTAGAGACCCAGTACTTC. Protein product: CASSATGAAGVETQYF.

The chain combines TRBV4-1 with TRBJ1-2, with a tentative D call TRBD1 (5 bases). Trimming took off 4 bases at V and 0 bases at J, with 15 bases between the two ends. The CDR3 is 16 residues long. Germline V gene data show CDR1 as MGHRA and CDR2 as YSYEKL. CDR3 sequence reads: CASSPRYGGSNYGYTF. DNA of the CDR3: TGCGCCAGCAGCCCAAGATACGGGGGTTCTAACTATGGCTACACCTTC.

The chain employs TRBV21-1 and TRBJ1-1. TRBV21-1 is a pseudogene locus. CDR3 length: 16 amino acids. For the CDR3, the DNA is TGTGCCAGCAGTCGCAAGCCCCCTGCGGGTCGGACTGAAGCTTTCTTT. Its translation: CASSRKPPAGRTEAFF.

The rearrangement uses TRBV10-3 and TRBJ2-1, with D possibly being TRBD2 (5 bases). With 4 bases removed from V and 3 bases from J, the gap between germline ends came to 7 bases. This CDR3 comprises 13 residues. The germline gives CDR1 ENHRY, CDR2 SYGVKD. CDR3 amino acids: CAISVRDYNEQFF. CDR3 sequence (DNA): TGTGCCATCAGTGTTCGGGACTACAATGAGCAGTTCTTC.

The chain is built from TRBV5-6 and TRBJ1-2, with D possibly TRBD1 on 5 matching bases. There are 16 residues in the CDR3. Trimming removed 4 bases at V and 0 bases at J, with 16 bases between. Germline CDR1 and CDR2: SGHDT and YYEEEE. The CDR3 DNA follows: TGTGCCAGCAGCCCCACACTGGGGCAGGCTAACTATGGCTACACCTTC. It specifies CASSPTLGQANYGYTF.

The genes are TRBV3-1 (or the pseudogene TRBV3-2) and TRBJ1-2; no clear D. Germline lookup yields CDR1 LGHDT and CDR2 YNNKEL (reference sequence). Trimming stripped 0 bases from V and 7 bases from J, with 9 bases between. The CDR3 is made up of 13 amino acids. CDR3: CASSQDWGGGYTF. The CDR3 DNA reads as TGTGCCAGCAGCCAAGATTGGGGAGGTGGCTACACCTTC.

CDR3 nucleotide sequence: TGTGCCAGCAGCCCCTGGACTTTGACTAGCACAGATACGCAGTATTTT. Encoded protein: CASSPWTLTSTDTQYF. V usage is TRBV7-2 and J usage is TRBJ2-3; possibly TRBD2 for D (5 bases). The CDR3 contains 16 residues. Germline CDR1 is SGHTA and CDR2 is FQGNSA. The ends were cut back, 5 bases at V and 0 bases at J, with 15 bases in the middle.

The J gene is TRBJ2-7, the V gene TRBV6-1; D is undetermined. The CDR3 is made up of 15 amino acids. In germline, CDR1 is MNHNS, CDR2 SASEGT. The germline V and J ends were trimmed by 2 bases and 5 bases, with 16 bases remaining between them. In DNA, the CDR3 is TGTGCCAGCAGTGAAACTGACTTCGGCACACACGAGCAGTACTTC. Translation: CASSETDFGTHEQYF.

The chain joins TRBV3-1 (or the pseudogene TRBV3-2) to TRBJ2-2, with unresolved D. The germline gives CDR1 LGHDT, CDR2 YNNKEL (reference sequence). The V end was cut by 5 bases, the J end by 6 bases, with 4 bases between. The length of the CDR3 is 11 residues. CDR3 loop: CASSFAGELFF. DNA for the CDR3: TGTGCCAGCAGCTTCGCCGGGGAGCTGTTTTTT.

The CDR3 region has the DNA TGTGCCAGCAGCACAAGACAGGCCCTTGGAGTTGGCTACACCTTC. This encodes CASSTRQALGVGYTF. The chain uses TRBV21-1 and TRBJ1-2; the table gives TRBD1 as D, unverified against the DNA. TRBV21-1 is recorded as a pseudogene. This CDR3 has 15 amino acids.

This rearrangement joins TRBV19 to TRBJ2-2; a possible D gene is TRBD1 (5 bases). Germline V gene sequence: CDR1 LNHDA, CDR2 SQIVND (reference sequence). Deletions cut 3 bases from V and 2 bases from J, with 13 bases between. This CDR3 spans 16 amino acids. The CDR3 here is CASSISPQGNTGELFF. DNA of the CDR3: TGTGCCAGTAGTATTTCCCCCCAGGGCAACACCGGGGAGCTGTTTTTT.

The chain employs TRBV19 and TRBJ2-7; D gene uncertain. Trimming took 3 bases from V and 4 from J, leaving 10 bases between them. The CDR3 totals 13 residues. Germline V lookup: CDR1 LNHDA, CDR2 SQIVND (reference sequence). The CDR3 DNA reads TGTGCCAGTAGTATCGGAAGCAGGTACGAGCAGTACTTC. Amino acid sequence: CASSIGSRYEQYF.

This chain connects TRBV18 to TRBJ2-7; 7 bases are a match to TRBD1. Per the germline V gene, CDR1 is KGHSH and CDR2 is LQKENI. V lost 6 bases, J lost 5 bases, and 7 bases stayed unmatched. The CDR3 has 13 amino acids. DNA of the CDR3: TGTGCCAGCTCGTCGGGACAGTCGAACGAGCAGTACTTC. Translation gives CASSSGQSNEQYF.

CDR3 DNA: TGTGCCAGCAGGAGGGACTGGGTCAATAATTCACCCCTCCACTTT. Its translation: CASRRDWVNNSPLHF. The V gene is TRBV2, the J gene TRBJ1-6; D perhaps matches TRBD1 (5 bases). The germline gives CDR1 SNHLY, CDR2 FYNNEI. The germline V and J ends were trimmed by 6 bases and 5 bases, with 14 bases remaining between them. This CDR3 is built from 15 residues.

The chain joins TRBV18 to TRBJ1-5, with D perhaps matching TRBD1 (6 bases). V gave up 6 bases and J gave up 5 bases, with 14 bases separating them. CDR1 is KGHSH and CDR2 is LQKENI in the germline V gene. The CDR3 contains 14 residues. Written as DNA, the CDR3 is TGTGCCAGCTCCCCCACAGGGCTTGATCAGCCCCAGCATTTT. Residues: CASSPTGLDQPQHF.

The J gene is TRBJ2-7, the V gene TRBV10-1, with D tentatively TRBD2 (6 bases). The CDR3 is 13 amino acids. Germline values: CDR1 WNHNN, CDR2 SYGVQD (reference sequence). With 6 bases removed from V and 3 bases from J, the gap between germline ends came to 12 bases. As DNA, the CDR3 is TGCGCCAGCAGGCCGGGAGACGGCTACGAGCAGTACTTC. Translated: CASRPGDGYEQYF.

This clone was found a few times. The rearrangement links TRBV3-1 (or the pseudogene TRBV3-2) to TRBJ1-2; no clear D. Germline CDR1 LGHDT, CDR2 YNNKEL (reference sequence). The CDR3 is 14 residues long. Trimming left V 3 bases short and J 2 bases short, with 10 bases between. The DNA of the CDR3 is TGTGCCAGCAGCCACTCGACTGCAAACTATGGCTACACCTTC. Its protein is CASSHSTANYGYTF.

The chain carries TRBV6-6 and TRBJ2-1; D is possibly TRBD2 (5 bases). Germline lookup yields CDR1 MNHNY and CDR2 SVGAGI (reference sequence). Trimming took off 7 bases at V and 1 base at J, with 11 bases between the two ends. This CDR3 spans 14 amino acids. The DNA for the CDR3 is TGTGCCAGCATGTCGGGGAAATCCTACAATGAGCAGTTCTTC. Translating gives CASMSGKSYNEQFF.

This chain uses TRBV2 with TRBJ1-4; 10 bases match TRBD1. J gave up 6 bases and V 5 bases, and 3 bases lay outside the gene matches. CDR1 is SNHLY, CDR2 FYNNEI, per germline. This CDR3 has 14 residues. The CDR3 loop is CASSPDRGDEKLFF. Here the CDR3 DNA reads TGTGCCAGCAGTCCGGACAGGGGGGATGAAAAACTGTTTTTT.

The chain carries TRBV11-3 and TRBJ2-7, with TRBD1 matching 7 bases. The germline gives CDR1 SGHNT, CDR2 YENEEA. The V gene end was trimmed by 4 bases and the J gene end by 0 bases; junction bases not matched to a gene: 3. The CDR3 spans 14 residues. As DNA, the CDR3 is TGTGCCAGCAGCTCCGGACAGGTCTCCTACGAGCAGTACTTC. Its translation: CASSSGQVSYEQYF.

The CDR3 DNA reads as TGCAGCGTTGAACAGGGGGCAGGAGATACGCAGTATTTT. Its protein is CSVEQGAGDTQYF. V is TRBV29-1 and J is TRBJ2-3, with 8 nucleotides matching TRBD1. This CDR3 region has 13 residues. J gave up 5 bases and V 2 bases, and 3 bases lay outside the gene matches. Germline lookup yields CDR1 SQVTM and CDR2 ANQGSEA.